The T cell receptor (beta chain) described here comes from a study of OX40 agonist ivuxolimab in advanced cancers. Study context: Having had anti-PD-1, anti-PD-L1 or anti-CTLA-4 therapy before was allowed, and approximately 40% had some. General study points: Within 6 weeks, CD4+ and CD8+ blood T cells expanded clonally at 0.1 to 3.0 mg/kg. Some of the lowest clonal expansion was seen in partial responders at 0.1-3.0 mg/kg.

The ends lost 5 bases at V and 0 bases at J; junction bases unmatched: 3. Germline V gives CDR1 MNHNY, CDR2 SVGAGI (reference sequence). The CDR3 has 15 residues. Baseline, cycle 4 day 1, and cycle 7 day 1 were the blood sampling points. This clone was counted a few times. Its antigen is currently unknown. TCRdb keeps only in-frame clones here, not all; method: immunoSEQ multiplex PCR. The table has around 7,000 clones, around 78% seen once; the top ten hold 19%. The chain employs TRBV6-6 and TRBJ2-4; 8 positions agree with TRBD1. The TCR originated in an adult with an advanced solid tumor such as melanoma, head and neck, liver or kidney cancer. The sequencing used CD4+ or CD8+ T cells sorted from blood, collected in a trial of the OX40 agonist ivuxolimab. CDR3 DNA sequence: TGTGCCAGCAGTGGGGACAGGCAAGCCAAAAACATTCAGTACTTC. This sequence encodes CASSGDRQAKNIQYF.